This entry lists 2 T cell receptor beta chains sequenced from one sample in a study of cytomegalovirus exposure and HLA in healthy donors. Researchers ran the PCR with 60 Vbeta and 13 Jbeta primers. Measured with immunoSEQ multiplex PCR; TCRdb has only the in-frame clones, and not every one. The table has 100,000 to 150,000 clones, less than 80% seen once. Sequenced: PBMCs. Receptor source: a middle-aged man in good health and CMV-seropositive.

The V call is TRBV28, the J call TRBJ2-4, with 7 bases fitting TRBD1. CDR3 length: 15 residues. The junction had 4 bases not matched to a gene; V was cut back by 5 bases and J by 0 bases. CDR1 is MDHEN and CDR2 is SYDVKM in the germline V gene. CDR3: CASSRQGLAKNIQYF. The CDR3 coding sequence is TGTGCCAGCAGTCGACAGGGCCTAGCCAAAAACATTCAGTACTTC.

The chain recombines TRBV6-1 with TRBJ1-1; D perhaps matches TRBD1 (6 bases). Looked up from germline, CDR1 is MNHNS and CDR2 is SASEGT. The CDR3 loop spans 14 amino acids. V shed 7 bases and J shed 5 bases, with 17 bases lying between them. CDR3 sequence (DNA): TGTGCCAGCAACGCCGGGACACTGGGGACTGAAGCTTTCTTT. This sequence encodes CASNAGTLGTEAFF.